This TCR beta chain was captured in a study of blood T cell repertoires in COVID-19. Study context: Specimens from acute and convalescent COVID-19 originated in the United States, Italy and Spain.

In the original processing: By means of reference gene primer amplification, nucleated cell counts were estimated. The assay was immunoSEQ multiplex PCR, and TCRdb's table has in-frame clones only and misses some. V and J calls and clone size are copied from that table; D and trimming were computed from the DNA. The table lists hundreds of thousands of clones, approximately 90% of them singletons, with 2% to 3% in the top ten. Trimming removed 5 bases from V and 3 bases from J; junction bases left unmatched: 4. Germline CDR1 and CDR2: MDHEN and SYDVKM. The CDR3 is 14 amino acids. The sequencing sample was made of peripheral blood. The rearrangement links TRBV28 to TRBJ2-7; 10 bases fit TRBD2. This TCR was sampled from a man between 18 and 35 years old with active or convalescent COVID-19. The chain's CDR3 is CASSLLAGYYEQYF. The CDR3 nucleotides are TGTGCCAGCAGTCTACTAGCGGGATACTACGAGCAGTACTTC.